These 4 T cell receptor beta chains share one sample of origin, sequenced in a study of cytomegalovirus exposure and HLA in healthy donors. The PCR had 60 Vbeta and 13 Jbeta primers. Assay: immunoSEQ multiplex PCR; the TCRdb copy retains only in-frame clones and omits some. This repertoire shows 100,000 to 150,000 clones, around 83% found once; its top ten account for roughly 3%. The sequenced material came from PBMCs. These receptors originate from a man aged 50-59 years in good health and CMV-seronegative.

This clone has just a few counts. V gene TRBV11-2 combines with J gene TRBJ1-2; possible D gene TRBD1, 6 bases. The germline V gene encodes CDR1 SGHAT and CDR2 FQNNGV. The V end was cut by 5 bases, the J end by 1 base, with 17 bases between. This CDR3 has 16 residues. This chain's CDR3 is CASSTRTDRSNYGYTF. The CDR3 DNA reads TGTGCCAGCAGCACCCGGACAGATCGGAGTAACTATGGCTACACCTTC.

The chain recombines TRBV4-1 with TRBJ1-1; no clear D gene. The ends were cut back, 3 bases at V and 0 bases at J, with 11 bases in the middle. This CDR3 comprises 15 residues. Germline-derived CDR1 and CDR2 are MGHRA and YSYEKL. The DNA of the CDR3 is TGCGCCAGCAGCCATCCCGGTATACTGAACACTGAAGCTTTCTTT. It specifies CASSHPGILNTEAFF.

V is TRBV6-1 and J is TRBJ1-2; D uncertain. The CDR3 extends over 17 amino acids. Germline CDR1 is MNHNS and CDR2 is SASEGT. V was cut by 0 bases and J by 4 bases, with 18 bases left in between. The chain's CDR3 is CASSEALGGIGPYGYTF. Written as DNA, the CDR3 is TGTGCCAGCAGTGAAGCGCTCGGCGGGATCGGGCCCTATGGCTACACCTTC.

V gene TRBV29-1 combines with J gene TRBJ2-5, with D maybe TRBD2 (5 bases). The germline gives CDR1 SQVTM, CDR2 ANQGSEA. This CDR3 is 11 amino acids long. Between the trimmed V and J ends, which lost 5 bases and 7 bases, there was a span of 11 bases. The CDR3 loop is CSVRPAGTQYF. Here the CDR3 DNA reads TGCAGCGTTAGGCCTGCGGGGACCCAGTACTTC.